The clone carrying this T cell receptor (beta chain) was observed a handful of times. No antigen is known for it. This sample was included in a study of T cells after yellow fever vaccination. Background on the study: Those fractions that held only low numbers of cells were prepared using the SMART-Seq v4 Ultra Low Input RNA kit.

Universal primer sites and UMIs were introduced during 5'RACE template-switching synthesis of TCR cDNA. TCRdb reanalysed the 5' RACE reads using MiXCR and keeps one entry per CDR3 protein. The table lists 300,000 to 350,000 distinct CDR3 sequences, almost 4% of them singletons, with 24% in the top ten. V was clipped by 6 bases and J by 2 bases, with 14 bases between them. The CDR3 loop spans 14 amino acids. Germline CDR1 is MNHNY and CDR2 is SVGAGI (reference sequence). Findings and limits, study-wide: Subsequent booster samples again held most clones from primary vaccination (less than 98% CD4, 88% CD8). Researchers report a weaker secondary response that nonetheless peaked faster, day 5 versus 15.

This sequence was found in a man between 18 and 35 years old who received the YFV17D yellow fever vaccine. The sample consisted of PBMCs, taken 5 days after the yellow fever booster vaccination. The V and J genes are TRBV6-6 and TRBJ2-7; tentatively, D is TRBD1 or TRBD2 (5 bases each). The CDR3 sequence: CASRLIGTPYEQYF. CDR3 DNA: TGTGCCAGCAGATTAATCGGGACCCCCTACGAGCAGTACTTC.